These T cell receptor beta chains were read from a single sample in a study of T cell changes during pregnancy in multiple sclerosis. This table comes from immunoSEQ multiplex PCR, and its TCRdb copy is limited to in-frame clones, with some not included. The sample records about 56,000 clones, 89% being singletons. The sequences come from peripheral blood, collected after pregnancy. The source is a female donor with multiple sclerosis, enrolled in a pregnancy study. The CDR3 runs from the conserved cysteine through the conserved F or W. A D gene is named only where the DNA matches it firmly. The size entry is marked missing in some rows and otherwise reads once, few, many or a size class.

D gene: .; V gene: TRBV30; clone size: .; J gene: TRBJ1-4; CDR3 DNA: TGTGCCTGGAGTGTAGGGAGAGTATCCGGAGTCGGTGAAAAACTGTTTTTT; CDR3 protein: CAWSVGRVSGVGEKLFF
D gene: TRBD2; V gene: TRBV7-2; clone size: .; J gene: TRBJ2-5; CDR3 DNA: TGTGCCAGCAGCCCACCTAGCGGGGGGGGGACCCAGTACTTC; CDR3 protein: CASSPPSGGGTQYF
D gene: TRBD2; V gene: TRBV11-3; clone size: .; J gene: TRBJ2-3; CDR3 DNA: TGTGCCAGCAGCCCTCGGACTAGGTCGAACACAGATACGCAGTATTTT; CDR3 protein: CASSPRTRSNTDTQYF
D gene: .; V gene: TRBV2; clone size: .; J gene: TRBJ1-2; CDR3 DNA: TGTGCCAGCAGGGAAACCTTTGGGTGGGGGCGCGGCTACACCTTC; CDR3 protein: CASRETFGWGRGYTF
D gene: .; V gene: TRBV7-6; clone size: .; J gene: TRBJ1-3; CDR3 DNA: TGTGCCAGCAGCTTAGTGGGCAACACCATATATTTT; CDR3 protein: CASSLVGNTIYF
D gene: TRBD2; V gene: TRBV5-1; clone size: .; J gene: TRBJ2-7; CDR3 DNA: TGCGCCAGCAGCTTGGTAGCGGGGGGGAACTACGAGCAGTACTTC; CDR3 protein: CASSLVAGGNYEQYF
D gene: TRBD2; V gene: TRBV5-4; clone size: .; J gene: TRBJ2-5; CDR3 DNA: TGTGCCAGCAGCTTGAACTTAGGTCCTAGCGGGGCGAAGACCCAGTACTTC; CDR3 protein: CASSLNLGPSGAKTQYF
D gene: TRBD2; V gene: TRBV28; clone size: .; J gene: TRBJ2-1; CDR3 DNA: TGTGCCAGCAGTTTGGGGGGGTTTGGTGAGCAGTTCTTC; CDR3 protein: CASSLGGFGEQFF
D gene: .; V gene: TRBV10-3; clone size: .; J gene: TRBJ1-5; CDR3 DNA: TGTGCCATCAGTGATGCCCCGACAGGCCAGAATCAGCCCCAGCATTTT; CDR3 protein: CAISDAPTGQNQPQHF
D gene: TRBD1; V gene: TRBV11-2; clone size: .; J gene: TRBJ1-2; CDR3 DNA: TGTGCCAGCAGCTCAGGACAGGGCGTCAACCCATTTGGCTACACCTTC; CDR3 protein: CASSSGQGVNPFGYTF
D gene: TRBD1; V gene: TRBV9; clone size: .; J gene: TRBJ1-2; CDR3 DNA: TGTGCCAGCAGCGTGACAGGGGGCGTGGGCTACACCTTC; CDR3 protein: CASSVTGGVGYTF
D gene: .; V gene: TRBV27; clone size: .; J gene: TRBJ1-3; CDR3 DNA: TGTGCCAGCAGTGTAGGGAGTGTGGGAAACACCATATATTTT; CDR3 protein: CASSVGSVGNTIYF
D gene: .; V gene: TRBV4-3; clone size: once; J gene: TRBJ2-1; CDR3 DNA: TGCGCCAGCAGCCAAGGAGTCGTCAGAGGTGTTGAGCAGTTCTTC; CDR3 protein: CASSQGVVRGVEQFF
D gene: .; V gene: TRBV5-1; clone size: once; J gene: TRBJ1-2; CDR3 DNA: TGCGCCAGCAGCTTGAATGGCGGCTACACCTTC; CDR3 protein: CASSLNGGYTF
D gene: .; V gene: TRBV4-1; clone size: .; J gene: TRBJ1-6; CDR3 DNA: TGCGCCAGCAGCCAAGAAACCCAAGCAGGGGAAGGGTCACCCCTCCACTTT; CDR3 protein: CASSQETQAGEGSPLHF
D gene: .; V gene: TRBV5-1; clone size: .; J gene: TRBJ2-7; CDR3 DNA: TGCGCCAGCAGCTTGGTGGGGGAGGCCCCGAGCTACGAGCAGTACTTC; CDR3 protein: CASSLVGEAPSYEQYF
D gene: .; V gene: TRBV30; clone size: .; J gene: TRBJ1-6; CDR3 DNA: TGTGCCTGGAGTCACGACAGTCGTGGCTCCTATAATTCACCCCTCCACTTT; CDR3 protein: CAWSHDSRGSYNSPLHF
D gene: .; V gene: TRBV7-2; clone size: .; J gene: TRBJ1-2; CDR3 DNA: TGTGCCAGCAGCTTAGCCCCAGGGGTCTATGGCTACACCTTC; CDR3 protein: CASSLAPGVYGYTF
D gene: .; V gene: TRBV2; clone size: .; J gene: TRBJ2-1; CDR3 DNA: TGTGCCAGCAGCCCCTATCACAATGAGCAGTTCTTC; CDR3 protein: CASSPYHNEQFF
D gene: .; V gene: TRBV14; clone size: .; J gene: TRBJ2-2; CDR3 DNA: TGTGCCAGCAGTCATGACTACTACACCGGGGAGCTGTTTTTT; CDR3 protein: CASSHDYYTGELFF
D gene: TRBD2; V gene: TRBV7-8; clone size: .; J gene: TRBJ2-5; CDR3 DNA: TGTGCCAGCAGCCCGGGGACTATCCGAGAGACCCAGTACTTC; CDR3 protein: CASSPGTIRETQYF
D gene: TRBD1; V gene: TRBV5-4; clone size: once; J gene: TRBJ2-2; CDR3 DNA: TGTGCCAGCAGCTTGCGGCCTACAGGGGCCACCGGGGAGCTGTTTTTT; CDR3 protein: CASSLRPTGATGELFF
D gene: .; V gene: TRBV7-6; clone size: .; J gene: TRBJ2-7; CDR3 DNA: TGTGCCAGCAGCTACGGGACTTCCTTCTACGAGCAGTACTTC; CDR3 protein: CASSYGTSFYEQYF
D gene: TRBD2; V gene: TRBV15; clone size: .; J gene: TRBJ2-3; CDR3 DNA: TGTGCCACCAGCAGACATAGCGGGGGGGGCACAGATACGCAGTATTTT; CDR3 protein: CATSRHSGGGTDTQYF
D gene: TRBD2; V gene: TRBV7-2; clone size: .; J gene: TRBJ2-7; CDR3 DNA: TGTGCCAGCAGCATTGCTTTGAGCGGGGGGGCCGAGCAGTACTTC; CDR3 protein: CASSIALSGGAEQYF
D gene: TRBD1; V gene: TRBV2; clone size: .; J gene: TRBJ2-1; CDR3 DNA: TGTGCCAGCAGTGAGACAGGGAGCTCCTACAATGAGCAGTTCTTC; CDR3 protein: CASSETGSSYNEQFF
D gene: TRBD2; V gene: TRBV7-9; clone size: once; J gene: TRBJ2-3; CDR3 DNA: TGTGCCAGCAGCTTAGAGCGGGGGGCTACAGATACGCAGTATTTT; CDR3 protein: CASSLERGATDTQYF
D gene: .; V gene: TRBV5-1; clone size: .; J gene: TRBJ2-6; CDR3 DNA: TGCGCCAGCAGCTTGGACACAGGGTCTGGGGCCAACGTCCTGACTTTC; CDR3 protein: CASSLDTGSGANVLTF
D gene: TRBD1; V gene: TRBV5-1; clone size: .; J gene: TRBJ1-5; CDR3 DNA: TGCGCCAGCAGCTTGGGGGGACAGGGGGGCAATCAGCCCCAGCATTTT; CDR3 protein: CASSLGGQGGNQPQHF
D gene: TRBD1; V gene: TRBV15; clone size: .; J gene: TRBJ2-7; CDR3 DNA: TGTGCCACCTCTTCTAGGACAGGGAACGAGCAGTACTTC; CDR3 protein: CATSSRTGNEQYF
D gene: .; V gene: TRBV29-1; clone size: .; J gene: TRBJ1-1; CDR3 DNA: TGCAGCGTTGATTCAGGGGAAGGCTCTGAAGCTTTCTTT; CDR3 protein: CSVDSGEGSEAFF
D gene: TRBD1; V gene: TRBV4-1; clone size: .; J gene: TRBJ1-6; CDR3 DNA: TGCGCCAGCAGCCAACCTGACAGGGCTAGGAATTCACCCCTCCACTTT; CDR3 protein: CASSQPDRARNSPLHF
D gene: .; V gene: TRBV5-1; clone size: .; J gene: TRBJ2-1; CDR3 DNA: TGCGCCAGCAGCGGGGGGTCCTACAATGAGCAGTTCTTC; CDR3 protein: CASSGGSYNEQFF
D gene: .; V gene: TRBV27; clone size: few; J gene: TRBJ2-2; CDR3 DNA: TGTGCCAGCAGTTTTCGGGCAGGACTCTACACCGGGGAGCTGTTTTTT; CDR3 protein: CASSFRAGLYTGELFF
D gene: .; V gene: TRBV19; clone size: once; J gene: TRBJ2-7; CDR3 DNA: TGTGCCAGTAGTATTAGCGGTGCAGTAGCCTACGAGCAGTACTTC; CDR3 protein: CASSISGAVAYEQYF
D gene: .; V gene: TRBV7-3; clone size: .; J gene: TRBJ1-2; CDR3 DNA: TGTGCCAGCAGCTTAACGGGCTCCTCCGACCCGGGCTACACCTTC; CDR3 protein: CASSLTGSSDPGYTF
D gene: TRBD1; V gene: TRBV6-5; clone size: once; J gene: TRBJ2-3; CDR3 DNA: TGTGCCAGCAGCCTGACCGGGACAGGGACAGATACGCAGTATTTT; CDR3 protein: CASSLTGTGTDTQYF
D gene: .; V gene: TRBV5-1; clone size: .; J gene: TRBJ1-6; CDR3 DNA: TGCGCCAGCAGCTTGGGGCAGGGCAACAATTCACCCCTCCACTTT; CDR3 protein: CASSLGQGNNSPLHF
D gene: TRBD1; V gene: TRBV7-9; clone size: .; J gene: TRBJ2-1; CDR3 DNA: TGTGCCAGCAGCTTGTCGACAGGGGTGCAGTTCTTC; CDR3 protein: CASSLSTGVQFF
D gene: TRBD1; V gene: TRBV6-4; clone size: once; J gene: TRBJ1-2; CDR3 DNA: TGTGCCAGCAGTGACGGGCAGGGGGTATATGGCTACACCTTC; CDR3 protein: CASSDGQGVYGYTF
D gene: TRBD1; V gene: TRBV7-9; clone size: few; J gene: TRBJ2-2; CDR3 DNA: TGTGCCAGCAGTTTGACAGGGGTCGGGGAGCTGTTTTTT; CDR3 protein: CASSLTGVGELFF